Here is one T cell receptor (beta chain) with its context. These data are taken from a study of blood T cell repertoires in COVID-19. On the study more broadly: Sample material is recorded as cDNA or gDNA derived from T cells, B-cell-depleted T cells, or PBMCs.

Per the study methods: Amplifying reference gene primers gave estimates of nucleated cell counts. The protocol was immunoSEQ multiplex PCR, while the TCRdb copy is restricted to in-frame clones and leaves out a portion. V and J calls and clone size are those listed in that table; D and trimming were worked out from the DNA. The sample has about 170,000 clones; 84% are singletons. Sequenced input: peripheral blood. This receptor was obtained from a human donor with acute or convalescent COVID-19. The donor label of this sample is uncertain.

CDR3 DNA sequence: TGCAGCGCTGCGAGATCGGGCCTAGGAGGTGGAAACACCATATATTTT. Its protein is CSAARSGLGGGNTIYF. The V and J genes are TRBV29-1 and TRBJ1-3; D is unclear. The CDR3 consists of 16 residues. The germline gives CDR1 SQVTM, CDR2 ANQGSEA. V dropped 7 bases and J dropped 3 bases, with 22 bases sitting between them.